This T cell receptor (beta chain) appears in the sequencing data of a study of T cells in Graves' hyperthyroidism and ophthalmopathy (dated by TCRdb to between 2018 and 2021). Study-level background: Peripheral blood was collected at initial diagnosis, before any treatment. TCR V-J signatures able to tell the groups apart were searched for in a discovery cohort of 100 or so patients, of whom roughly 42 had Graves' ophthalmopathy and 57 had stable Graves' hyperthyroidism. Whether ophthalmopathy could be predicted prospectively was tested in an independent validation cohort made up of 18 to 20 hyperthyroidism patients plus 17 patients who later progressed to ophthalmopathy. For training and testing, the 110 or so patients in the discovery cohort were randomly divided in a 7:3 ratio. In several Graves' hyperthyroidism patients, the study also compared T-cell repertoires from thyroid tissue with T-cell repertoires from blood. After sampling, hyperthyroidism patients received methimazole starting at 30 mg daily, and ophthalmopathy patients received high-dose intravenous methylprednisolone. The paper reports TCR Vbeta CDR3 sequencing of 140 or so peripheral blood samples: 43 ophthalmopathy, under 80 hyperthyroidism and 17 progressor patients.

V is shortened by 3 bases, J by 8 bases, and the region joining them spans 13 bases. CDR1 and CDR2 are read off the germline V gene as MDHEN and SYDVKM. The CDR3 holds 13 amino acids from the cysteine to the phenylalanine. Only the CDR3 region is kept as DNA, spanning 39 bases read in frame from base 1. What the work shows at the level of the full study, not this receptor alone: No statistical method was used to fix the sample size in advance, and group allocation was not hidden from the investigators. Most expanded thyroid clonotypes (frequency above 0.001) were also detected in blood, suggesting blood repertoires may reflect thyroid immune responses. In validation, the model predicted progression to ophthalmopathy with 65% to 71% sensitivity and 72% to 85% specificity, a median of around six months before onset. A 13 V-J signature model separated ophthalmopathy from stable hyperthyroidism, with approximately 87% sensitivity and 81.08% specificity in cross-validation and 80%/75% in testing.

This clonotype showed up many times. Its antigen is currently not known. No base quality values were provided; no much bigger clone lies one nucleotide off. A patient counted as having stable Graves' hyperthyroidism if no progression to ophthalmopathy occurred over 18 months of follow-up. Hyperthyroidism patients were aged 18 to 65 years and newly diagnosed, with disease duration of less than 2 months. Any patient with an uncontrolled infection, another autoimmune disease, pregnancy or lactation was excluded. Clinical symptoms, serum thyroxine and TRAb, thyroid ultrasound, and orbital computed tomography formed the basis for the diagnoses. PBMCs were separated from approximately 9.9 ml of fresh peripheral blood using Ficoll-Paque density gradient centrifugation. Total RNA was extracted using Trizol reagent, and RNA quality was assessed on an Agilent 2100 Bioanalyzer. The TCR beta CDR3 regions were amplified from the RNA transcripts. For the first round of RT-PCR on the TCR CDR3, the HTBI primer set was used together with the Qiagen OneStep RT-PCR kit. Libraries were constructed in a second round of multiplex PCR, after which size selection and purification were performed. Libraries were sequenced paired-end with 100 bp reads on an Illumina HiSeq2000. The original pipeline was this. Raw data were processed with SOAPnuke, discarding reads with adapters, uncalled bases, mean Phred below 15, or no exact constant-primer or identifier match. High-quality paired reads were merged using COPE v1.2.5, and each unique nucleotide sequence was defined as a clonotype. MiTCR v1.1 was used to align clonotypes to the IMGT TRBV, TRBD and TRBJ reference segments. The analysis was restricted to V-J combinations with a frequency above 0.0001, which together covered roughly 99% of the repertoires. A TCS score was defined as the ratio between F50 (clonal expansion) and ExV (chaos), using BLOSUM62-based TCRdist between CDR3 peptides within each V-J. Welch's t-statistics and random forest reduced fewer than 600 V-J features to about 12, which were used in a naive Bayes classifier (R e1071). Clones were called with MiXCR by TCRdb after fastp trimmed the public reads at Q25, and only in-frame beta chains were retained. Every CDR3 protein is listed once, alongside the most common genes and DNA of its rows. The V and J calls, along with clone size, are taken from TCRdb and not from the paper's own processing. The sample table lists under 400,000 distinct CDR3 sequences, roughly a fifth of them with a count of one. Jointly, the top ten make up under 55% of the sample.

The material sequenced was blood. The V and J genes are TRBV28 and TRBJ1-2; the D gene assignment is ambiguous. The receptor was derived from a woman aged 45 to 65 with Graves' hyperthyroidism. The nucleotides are TGTGCCAGCAGTTTGTCGAACCGAGGAGGCTACACCTTC. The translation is CASSLSNRGGYTF.